These T cell receptor beta chains were read from a single sample in a study of naive and memory T cell subsets. TCRdb re-called the UMI-ligation and nested PCR reads with MiXCR, one entry per CDR3 protein. The table lists approximately 140,000 distinct CDR3 sequences, about a sixth of them singletons. The material sequenced was naive CD4+ T cells from blood. The receptor source for this set is a human donor in good health. Each CDR3 is given with its conserved first and last residue. The D gene is left open where the match is weak. Rows may omit the clone size; those that give it use once, few, many or a size class.

>many|TRBJ2-7|TRBD2|TRBV28
TGTGCCAGCAGTTTGGCTAGCGGGAGTCGAGAGCAGTACTTC
CASSLASGSREQYF
>NA|TRBJ1-2|NA|TRBV3-1
TGTGCCAGCAGCCAAGCAATACCGGCTGGCTACACCTTC
CASSQAIPAGYTF
>NA|TRBJ2-3|TRBD2|TRBV10-3
TGTGCCATCAGTGAGCCGGCTTCGGGTAGCGGGACTAGCACAGATACGCAGTATTTT
CAISEPASGSGTSTDTQYF
>few|TRBJ1-2|NA|TRBV4-2
TGTGCCAGCAGCCAAGGGGGGGGTTCGAACTATGGCTACACCTTC
CASSQGGGSNYGYTF
>few|TRBJ2-1|NA|TRBV24-1
TGTGCCACCAGTGGTGCCGAGTCCCTCTACAATGAGCAGTTCTTC
CATSGAESLYNEQFF
>few|TRBJ1-3|NA|TRBV13
TGTGCCAGCAGCTTAGGCGGTCTTTGGGAGGACGGAAACACCATATATTTT
CASSLGGLWEDGNTIYF
>few|TRBJ2-1|NA|TRBV24-1
TGTGCCACCAGTGATTTTACTGGCTCCTACAATGAGCAGTTCTTC
CATSDFTGSYNEQFF
>many|TRBJ2-7|NA|TRBV9
TGTGCCAGCAGCGCCCGGCCAACCTACGAGCAGTACTTC
CASSARPTYEQYF
>NA|TRBJ2-2|TRBD1|TRBV6-2/TRBV6-3
TGTGCCAGCAGACATACCGGGACAGGGACCACCGGGGAGCTGTTTTTT
CASRHTGTGTTGELFF
>NA|TRBJ2-3|NA|TRBV12-3/TRBV12-4
TGTGCCAGCAGCCAGTCCGGGATCTACACAGATACGCAGTATTTT
CASSQSGIYTDTQYF
>few|TRBJ2-1|TRBD2|TRBV11-2
TGTGCCAGCAGCCTCAAGGCTAGCGGGACGAGGTGGGATGAGCAGTTCTTC
CASSLKASGTRWDEQFF
>NA|TRBJ2-7|NA|TRBV4-1
TGCGCCAGCAGCCAAGCCGGGGGACCTATCTACGAGCAGTACTTC
CASSQAGGPIYEQYF
>NA|TRBJ1-4|NA|TRBV20-1
TGCAGTGCTAGAAGGGACGGCCTTAATGAAAAACTGTTTTTT
CSARRDGLNEKLFF
>few|TRBJ1-6|TRBD1|TRBV30
TGTGCCTGGAGTAAGCAGGGGGGTACCCCCCTCCACTTT
CAWSKQGGTPLHF
>few|TRBJ2-7|TRBD1|TRBV7-6
TGTGCCAGCAGCCCTTCGATGCTCCGGGACAGGGGGTACGAGCAGTACTTC
CASSPSMLRDRGYEQYF
>few|TRBJ2-3|NA|TRBV10-3
TGTGCCATCAGTGATAGGGCAGATACGCAGTATTTT
CAISDRADTQYF
>NA|TRBJ2-3|NA|TRBV6-5
TGTGCCAGCAAAGATGGCCCAAACGATACGCAGTATTTT
CASKDGPNDTQYF
>NA|TRBJ2-2|NA|TRBV10-3
TGTGCCATCAGTGAGTTCCACGACATCACCGGGGAGCTGTTTTTT
CAISEFHDITGELFF
>few|TRBJ2-1|NA|TRBV5-4
TGTGCCAGCAGCTCCGGCCCCGTAAAGAATGAGCAGTTCTTC
CASSSGPVKNEQFF
>few|TRBJ1-1|NA|TRBV3-1
TGTGCCAGCAGCCCCAGGACAAGCATGAACACTGAAGCTTTCTTT
CASSPRTSMNTEAFF
>NA|TRBJ2-1|NA|TRBV4-3
TGCGCCAGCAGCCAAGGTGGAGCAGGGCCCGGTGGGAATGAGCAGTTCTTC
CASSQGGAGPGGNEQFF
>NA|TRBJ2-7|TRBD2|TRBV7-9
TGTGCCAGCAGCTCCCGGGGGGGGGGCGAGCAGTACTTC
CASSSRGGGEQYF
>NA|TRBJ2-5|NA|TRBV5-1
TGCGCCAGCAGCTTGGAGGGTTTAGGGCAAGAGACCCAGTACTTC
CASSLEGLGQETQYF
>once|TRBJ2-1|TRBD1|TRBV29-1
TGCAGCGTTGATTTTCAGGGGGTGGGCGCCTACAATGAGCAGTTCTTC
CSVDFQGVGAYNEQFF
>NA|TRBJ2-7|NA|TRBV19
TGTGCCAGTAGCAACCAGGTGTGGGGCGAAACCTACGAGCAGTACTTC
CASSNQVWGETYEQYF
>few|TRBJ1-6|NA|TRBV5-4
TGTGCCAGCAGCTCCGGGACACCGAGGGTGGGTTCACCCCTCCACTTT
CASSSGTPRVGSPLHF
>few|TRBJ1-4|NA|TRBV6-6
TGTGCCAGCAGGGCCCGGGGTGGGAATGAAAAACTGTTTTTT
CASRARGGNEKLFF
>many|TRBJ2-1|NA|TRBV6-2/TRBV6-3
TGTGCCAGCAGTTATCTAGCGGAGCAGTTCTTC
CASSYLAEQFF
>NA|TRBJ2-5|TRBD2|TRBV12-3/TRBV12-4
TGTGCCAGCAGTCGGACTAGCGAGGGTGAGACCCAGTACTTC
CASSRTSEGETQYF
>few|TRBJ2-2|TRBD2|TRBV12-3/TRBV12-4
TGTGCCAGCAGTTCGGGACTAGCGGGAGCCGGGGAGCTGTTTTTT
CASSSGLAGAGELFF
>few|TRBJ1-1|TRBD1|TRBV14
TGTGCCAGCAGCCGAACAGGGGCCGGGGCGAACACTGAAGCTTTCTTT
CASSRTGAGANTEAFF
>few|TRBJ1-1|NA|TRBV3-1
TGTGCCAGCAGGGCCGGGACCTCGAACACTGAAGCTTTCTTT
CASRAGTSNTEAFF
>few|TRBJ2-1|TRBD2|TRBV10-3
TGTGCCATCAGTGAGAATCTAGCGGTTGAGCAGTTCTTC
CAISENLAVEQFF
>few|TRBJ2-7|NA|TRBV6-2/TRBV6-3
TGTGCCAGCAATCACTACGCCTACGAGCAGTACTTC
CASNHYAYEQYF
>NA|TRBJ2-7|NA|TRBV6-5
TGTGCCAGCAGTTACTCCAGCGGTTCGGGAGCCTACGAGCAGTACTTC
CASSYSSGSGAYEQYF
>NA|TRBJ1-3|NA|TRBV27
TGTGCCAGCAGTTCCCACCTGACAGGAAGGAACACCATATATTTT
CASSSHLTGRNTIYF
>NA|TRBJ2-2|NA|TRBV20-1
TGCAGTGCTAGAGCGGGGCCTCGGGAGCTGTTTTTT
CSARAGPRELFF
>NA|TRBJ1-5|NA|TRBV18
TGTGCCAGCTCACACGACGAATCTAATCAGCCCCAGCATTTT
CASSHDESNQPQHF
>NA|TRBJ2-1|NA|TRBV28
TGTGCCAGCAGTCCCTTAGGTACCGATTCCTACAATGAGCAGTTCTTC
CASSPLGTDSYNEQFF
>NA|TRBJ2-7|TRBD1|TRBV2
TGTGCCAGCGGGGGACAGGTCTCCTACGAGCAGTACTTC
CASGGQVSYEQYF
>NA|TRBJ2-3|NA|TRBV12-3/TRBV12-4
TGTGCCAGCAGTGGCCGTCTTAGCAGGGCAGATACGCAGTATTTT
CASSGRLSRADTQYF
>NA|TRBJ2-5|NA|TRBV11-2
TGTGCCAGCAGCCCCTCCCACGGCTCGAAAGAGACCCAGTACTTC
CASSPSHGSKETQYF
>NA|TRBJ2-7|NA|TRBV25-1
TGTGCCAGCAGTGAATACTCCCCGACACGGTACGAGCAGTACTTC
CASSEYSPTRYEQYF
>few|TRBJ2-5|TRBD1|TRBV10-2
TGCGCCAGCAGGAAGGGACAGACCCAAGAGACCCAGTACTTC
CASRKGQTQETQYF
>once|TRBJ2-1|TRBD2|TRBV2
TGTGCCAGCAGTGATTTAGGGGCTAGCGGTACCTACAATGAGCAGTTCTTC
CASSDLGASGTYNEQFF
>NA|TRBJ2-7|TRBD2|TRBV7-3
TGTGCCAGCAGCTTAGGGCGGGAGTACGAGCAGTACTTC
CASSLGREYEQYF
>few|TRBJ2-7|NA|TRBV20-1
TGCAGGGGGGCATCAGGCGACGAGCAGTACTTC
CRGASGDEQYF
>few|TRBJ2-7|TRBD2|TRBV28
TGTGCCAGCAGTTCAGCCGCTAGCGGGGACTCCTACGAGCAGTACTTC
CASSSAASGDSYEQYF
>few|TRBJ2-3|TRBD2|TRBV20-1
TGCAGTGCTAGAGATCTCGCAGCGGGAGGCCCAGATACGCAGTATTTT
CSARDLAAGGPDTQYF
>NA|TRBJ2-1|TRBD2|TRBV6-2/TRBV6-3
TGTGCTTCGAGACTAGCGGGGTACAATGAGCAGTTCTTC
CASRLAGYNEQFF